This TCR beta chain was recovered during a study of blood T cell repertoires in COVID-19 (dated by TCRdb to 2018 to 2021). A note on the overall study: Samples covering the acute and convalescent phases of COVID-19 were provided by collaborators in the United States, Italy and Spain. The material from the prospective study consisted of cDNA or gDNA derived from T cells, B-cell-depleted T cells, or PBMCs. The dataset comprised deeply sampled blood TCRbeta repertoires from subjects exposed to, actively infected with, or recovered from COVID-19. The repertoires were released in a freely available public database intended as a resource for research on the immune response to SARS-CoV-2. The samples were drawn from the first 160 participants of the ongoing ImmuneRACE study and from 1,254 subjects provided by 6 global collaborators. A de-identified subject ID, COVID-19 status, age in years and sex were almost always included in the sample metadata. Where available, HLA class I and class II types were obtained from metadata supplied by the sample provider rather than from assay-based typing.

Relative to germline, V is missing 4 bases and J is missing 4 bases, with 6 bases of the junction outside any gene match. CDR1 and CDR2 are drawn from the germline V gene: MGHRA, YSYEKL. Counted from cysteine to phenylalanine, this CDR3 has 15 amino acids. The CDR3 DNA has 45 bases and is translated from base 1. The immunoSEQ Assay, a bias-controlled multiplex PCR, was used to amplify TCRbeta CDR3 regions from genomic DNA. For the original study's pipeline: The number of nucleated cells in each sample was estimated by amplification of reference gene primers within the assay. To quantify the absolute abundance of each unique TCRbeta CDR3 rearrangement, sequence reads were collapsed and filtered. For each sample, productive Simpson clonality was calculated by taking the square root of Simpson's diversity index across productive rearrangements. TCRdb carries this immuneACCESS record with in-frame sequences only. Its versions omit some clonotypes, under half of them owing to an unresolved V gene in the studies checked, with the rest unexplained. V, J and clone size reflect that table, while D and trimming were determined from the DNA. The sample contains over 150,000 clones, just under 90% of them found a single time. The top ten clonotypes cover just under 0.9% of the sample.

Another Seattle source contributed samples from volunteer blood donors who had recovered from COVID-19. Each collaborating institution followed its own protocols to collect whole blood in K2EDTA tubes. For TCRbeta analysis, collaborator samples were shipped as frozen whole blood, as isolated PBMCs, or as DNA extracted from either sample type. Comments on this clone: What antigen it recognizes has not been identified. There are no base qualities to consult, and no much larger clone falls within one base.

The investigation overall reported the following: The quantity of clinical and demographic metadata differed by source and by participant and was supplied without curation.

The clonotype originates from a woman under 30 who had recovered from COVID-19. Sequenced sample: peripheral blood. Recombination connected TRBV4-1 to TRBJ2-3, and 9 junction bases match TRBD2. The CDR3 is CASSLWTSESDTQYF. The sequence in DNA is TGCGCCAGCAGCCTGTGGACTAGCGAATCAGATACGCAGTATTTT.